What follows are 8 T cell receptor beta chains derived from one specimen sequenced in a study of blood T cell repertoires in COVID-19. Profiled with immunoSEQ multiplex PCR; TCRdb holds only in-frame clones, not every one. The table lists approximately 180,000 clones, roughly 84% of them singletons. What was sequenced was PBMCs or T cells enriched from blood (not recorded which). These receptors were obtained from a man in his forties or fifties who had recovered from COVID-19.

The chain couples TRBV18 to TRBJ2-2; 8 nucleotides line up with TRBD1. CDR1 is KGHSH, CDR2 LQKENI, per germline. The CDR3 length is 15 residues. J gave up 7 bases and V 7 bases, and 11 bases lay outside the gene matches. The CDR3: CASFPGQGVIGELFF. In DNA, the CDR3 is TGTGCCAGCTTCCCTGGACAGGGAGTGATCGGGGAGCTGTTTTTT. Full variable domain (remainder filled in from reference TRBV18 and TRBJ2-2): NAGVMQNPRHLVRRRGQEARLRCSPMKGHSHVYWYRQLPEEGLKFMVYLQKENIIDESGMPKERFSAEFPKEGPSILRIQQVVRGDSAAYFCASFPGQGVIGELFFGEGSRLTVL.

This sequence joins TRBV19 and TRBJ2-2, with D possibly TRBD1 on 5 matching bases. The germline V and J ends were trimmed by 7 bases and 10 bases, with 16 bases remaining between them. This CDR3 is built from 13 residues. Germline values: CDR1 LNHDA, CDR2 SQIVND (reference sequence). CDR3 region: CASNMGRQAELFF. The CDR3 DNA is TGTGCCAGTAATATGGGGCGTCAAGCGGAGCTGTTTTTT. Complete variable domain (other parts from reference TRBV19 and TRBJ2-2): DGGITQSPKYLFRKEGQNVTLSCEQNLNHDAMYWYRQDPGQGLRLIYYSQIVNDFQKGDIAEGYSVSREKKESFPLTVTSAQKNPTAFYLCASNMGRQAELFFGEGSRLTVL.

The chain has TRBV7-9 and TRBJ1-5; tentatively, D is TRBD1 (6 bases). The V gene lost 1 base and the J gene lost 9 bases, with 13 bases spanning the gap. CDR1 is SEHNR, CDR2 FQNEAQ, per germline (reference sequence). The CDR3 has 14 amino acids. The CDR3 region has the DNA TGTGCCAGCAGCTTAGGGTCAGGGGAAAGGCCCCAGCATTTT. It is translated as CASSLGSGERPQHF.

The table lists this clone with a count of one. The genes are TRBV9 and TRBJ2-7; D remains ambiguous. Germline CDR1 and CDR2: SGDLS and YYNGEE. The CDR3 extends over 13 amino acids. The V end lost 0 bases, the J end lost 5 bases, and 9 bases lay between the germline ends. CDR3 sequence reads: CASSVGPLHEQYF. CDR3 sequence (DNA): TGTGCCAGCAGCGTAGGTCCTCTACACGAGCAGTACTTC.

The CDR3 here is CASSLNLRTVNYNEQFF. CDR3 sequence (DNA): TGCGCCAGCAGCTTGAACCTCCGGACAGTCAATTACAATGAGCAGTTCTTC. The chain links TRBV5-1 to TRBJ2-1, with a weak D call TRBD1 (6 bases). From germline, CDR1 is SGHRS and CDR2 YFSETQ. This CDR3 comprises 17 residues. Between the trimmed V and J ends, which lost 1 base and 4 bases, there was a span of 18 bases. The entire variable domain, with the rest obtained from reference TRBV5-1 and TRBJ2-1, is as follows: KAGVTQTPRYLIKTRGQQVTLSCSPISGHRSVSWYQQTPGQGLQFLFEYFSETQRNKGNFPGRFSGRQFSNSRSEMNVSTLELGDSALYLCASSLNLRTVNYNEQFFGPGTRLTVL.

This chain connects TRBV19 to TRBJ1-2, with D perhaps matching TRBD1 (6 bases). Germline assignment: CDR1 LNHDA and CDR2 SQIVND (reference sequence). The V and J ends lost 1 base and 0 bases respectively, with 6 bases between them. The CDR3 consists of 14 residues. In DNA form, the CDR3 reads TGTGCCAGTAGTATAGGGACAGCTAACTATGGCTACACCTTC. This encodes CASSIGTANYGYTF.

The J gene is TRBJ2-3, the V gene TRBV19; 9 bases match TRBD1. In germline, CDR1 is LNHDA, CDR2 SQIVND (reference sequence). The CDR3 is 16 residues long. Losses at the gene ends were 3 bases for V and 1 base for J; bases not matched to a gene: 5. The CDR3 protein is CASSMDRGGRTDTQYF. CDR3 nucleotides: TGTGCCAGTAGTATGGACAGGGGAGGCCGCACAGATACGCAGTATTTT.

This clone was recorded at least ten times. The rearrangement joins TRBV20-1 to TRBJ1-5, with TRBD1 matching 8 bases. Germline-derived CDR1 and CDR2 are DFQATT and SNEGSKA (reference sequence). The CDR3 has 16 amino acids. After removal of 3 bases from V and 6 bases from J, the junction contained 13 bases not matched to a gene. The CDR3 nucleotides are TGCAGTGCTAGTATTTGGGCAGGGGGCGAGGGTCAGCCCCAGCATTTT. Translated, it gives CSASIWAGGEGQPQHF.